What follows is one TCR beta chain and its context. As yet, its antigen is unknown. TCRdb reworked the 5' RACE reads into one entry per CDR3 protein, no DNA. The sample holds 20,000 or so distinct CDR3 sequences. The data were obtained in a study of T cells expressing NK-cell markers. On the study more broadly: The authors sequenced eight donors, of whom seven were HCMV-seropositive and one was seronegative.

Whole-study findings and limits: Of CD8+ T cells, about 1.0-8% belonged to dominant NKG2C+ clonotypes in six donors.

In germline, CDR1 is SGHTA, CDR2 FQGNSA. The CDR3 spans 15 residues. The receptor comes from a man aged 18 to 69 in good health. The sequenced material came from blood T cells: a sorted CD56 or NKG2C T cell subset, CD4+ or CD8+ T cells, or bulk PBMC T cells (not recorded which). This rearrangement joins TRBV7-2 to TRBJ2-3; TCRdb designates TRBD1, a call that cannot be tested without DNA. CDR3 residues: CASSLKVMGGDTQYF.